This T cell receptor (beta chain) was recorded in a study of T cells in localized non-small cell lung cancer. CDR1 SGHNT and CDR2 YYREEE come from the germline V gene (reference sequence). This CDR3 is built from 15 residues. After removal of 0 bases from V and 4 bases from J, the junction contained 1 base not matched to a gene. Study results and limitations: As only one tumor region underwent sequencing, heterogeneity remains possible. When the top 100 tumor clones were examined, a median approximately 54 of them also appeared in the adjacent lung, which was paired and uninvolved.

On this clone itself: Its target is unknown.

Sequencing used immunoSEQ multiplex PCR; TCRdb keeps in-frame clones, though not all of them. This sample has about 34,000 clones; more than 70% occur once, and the top ten carry roughly 4%. The clonotype was recovered from a woman aged 40-75 years with stage I lung adenocarcinoma. The rearrangement links TRBV5-4 to TRBJ1-6; 7 nucleotides match TRBD1. The sample was peripheral blood, taken before any cancer treatment. In nucleotides, the CDR3 is TGTGCCAGCAGCTTGGAGGGGGCTTATAATTCACCCCTCCACTTT. This gives the protein CASSLEGAYNSPLHF.